This note documents a single T cell receptor (beta chain) sequence. Its cognate antigen is unknown. This sample is part of a study of cytomegalovirus exposure and HLA in healthy donors. Study-wide results and limits: The CMV antigen specificity of three CMV-associated chains was confirmed through in vitro analysis. Further analysis, carried out later, found HLA-associated TCR beta chains more clonally expanded than equally common other chains.

V was trimmed by 5 bases and J by 3 bases, leaving 13 bases between them. The V gene's germline CDR1 is SGHNT and CDR2 YENEEA. The CDR3 covers 14 residues. Primers included in the PCR were 60 Vbeta and 13 Jbeta primers. Using immunoSEQ multiplex PCR, the repertoire was profiled, and TCRdb retains in-frame clones only, with some absent. The sample has 100,000 to 150,000 clones. The rearrangement links TRBV11-3 to TRBJ1-2; D is uncertain. Sequencing input: PBMCs. This receptor was obtained from a man aged 35-49 years in good health and CMV-seronegative. The CDR3 sequence: CASSPLDSYYGYTF. The CDR3 DNA reads TGTGCCAGCAGCCCTTTGGACTCCTACTATGGCTACACCTTC.